The clone carrying this T cell receptor beta chain has just a few counts. The sample comes from a study of shared clonotypes between healthy human individuals. Generated by immunoSEQ multiplex PCR, the TCRdb table keeps only in-frame clones and is missing some. The sample consists of over a million clones, more than 65% of them appearing once. Sequenced: memory CD4+ T cells sorted from blood. The sample's subset: CD45RA-negative fraction. The TCR was taken from a man between 18 and 29 years old in good health.

CDR3 sequence reads: CSALENYGYTF. The CDR3 DNA sequence: TGCAGTGCCCTGGAGAACTATGGCTACACCTTC. The rearrangement joins TRBV20-1 to TRBJ1-2; D gene uncertain. Deletions cut 6 bases from V and 2 bases from J, with 7 bases between. Germline V CDR1 and CDR2: DFQATT, SNEGSKA (reference sequence). The CDR3 contains 11 residues.